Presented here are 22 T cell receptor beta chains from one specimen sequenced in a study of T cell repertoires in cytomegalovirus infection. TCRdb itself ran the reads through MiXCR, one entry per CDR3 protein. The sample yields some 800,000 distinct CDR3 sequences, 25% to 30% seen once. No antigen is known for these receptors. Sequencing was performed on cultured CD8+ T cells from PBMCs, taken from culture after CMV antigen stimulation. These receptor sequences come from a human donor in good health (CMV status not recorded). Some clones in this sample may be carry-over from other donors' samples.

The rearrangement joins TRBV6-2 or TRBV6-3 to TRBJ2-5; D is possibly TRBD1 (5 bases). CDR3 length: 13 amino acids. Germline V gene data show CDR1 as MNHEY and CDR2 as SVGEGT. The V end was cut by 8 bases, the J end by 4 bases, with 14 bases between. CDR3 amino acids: CASGPSGIETQYF. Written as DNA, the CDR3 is TGTGCCAGCGGCCCGTCAGGGATAGAGACCCAGTACTTC.

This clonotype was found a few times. The CDR3 here is CASSGNRGLNSPLHF. The CDR3, as DNA: TGTGCCAGTAGTGGCAACAGGGGGCTTAATTCACCCCTCCACTTT. This rearrangement joins TRBV19 to TRBJ1-6, with TRBD1 matching over 9 bases. CDR1 is LNHDA and CDR2 is SQIVND in the germline V gene (reference sequence). This CDR3 is 15 amino acids long. V was pared by 5 bases and J by 6 bases, with 5 bases of the junction left unmatched.

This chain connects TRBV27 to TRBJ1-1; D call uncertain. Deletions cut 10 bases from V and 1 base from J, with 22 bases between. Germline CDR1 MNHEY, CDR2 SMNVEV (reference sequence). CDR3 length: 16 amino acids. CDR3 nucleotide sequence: TGTGCCACCTCCCCCCGCGGCGGCCGTGGGAACACTGAAGCTTTCTTT. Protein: CATSPRGGRGNTEAFF.

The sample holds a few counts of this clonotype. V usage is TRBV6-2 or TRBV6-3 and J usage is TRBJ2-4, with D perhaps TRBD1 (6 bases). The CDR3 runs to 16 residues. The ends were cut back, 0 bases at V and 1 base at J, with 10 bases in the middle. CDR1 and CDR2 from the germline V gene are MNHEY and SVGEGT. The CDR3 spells CASSYSGGTAKNIQYF. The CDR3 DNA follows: TGTGCCAGCAGTTACTCTGGGGGCACGGCCAAAAACATTCAGTACTTC.

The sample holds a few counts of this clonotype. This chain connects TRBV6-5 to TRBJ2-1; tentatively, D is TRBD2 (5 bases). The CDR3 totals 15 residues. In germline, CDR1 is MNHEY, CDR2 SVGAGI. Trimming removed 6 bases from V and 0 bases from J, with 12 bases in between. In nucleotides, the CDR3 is TGTGCCAGCAGCCCAGCGGACTCCTCCTACAATGAGCAGTTCTTC. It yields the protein CASSPADSSYNEQFF.

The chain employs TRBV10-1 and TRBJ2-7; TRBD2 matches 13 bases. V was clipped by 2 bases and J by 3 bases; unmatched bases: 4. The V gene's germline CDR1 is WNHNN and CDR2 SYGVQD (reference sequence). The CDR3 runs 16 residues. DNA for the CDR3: TGCGCCAGCAGTGAGAGGGGACTAGCGGGGAGCTACGAGCAGTACTTC. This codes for CASSERGLAGSYEQYF.

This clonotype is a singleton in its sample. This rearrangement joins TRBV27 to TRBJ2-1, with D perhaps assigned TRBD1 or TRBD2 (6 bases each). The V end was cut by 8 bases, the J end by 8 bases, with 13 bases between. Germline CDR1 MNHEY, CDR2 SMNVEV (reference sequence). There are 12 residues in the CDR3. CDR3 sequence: CASQEGGHEQFF. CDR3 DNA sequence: TGTGCCAGCCAGGAAGGGGGGCATGAGCAGTTCTTC.

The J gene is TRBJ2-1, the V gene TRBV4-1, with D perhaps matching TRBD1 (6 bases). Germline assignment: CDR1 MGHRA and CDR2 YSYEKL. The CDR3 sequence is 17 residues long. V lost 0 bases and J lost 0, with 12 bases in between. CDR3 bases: TGCGCCAGCAGCCAAGATGGGGGCCTCAGCTCCTACAATGAGCAGTTCTTC. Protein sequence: CASSQDGGLSSYNEQFF.

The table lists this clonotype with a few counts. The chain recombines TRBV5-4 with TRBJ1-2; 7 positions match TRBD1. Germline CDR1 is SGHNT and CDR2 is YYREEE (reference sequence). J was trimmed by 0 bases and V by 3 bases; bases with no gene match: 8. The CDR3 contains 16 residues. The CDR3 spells CASSSPRDRANYGYTF. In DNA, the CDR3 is TGTGCCAGCAGCTCGCCCCGGGACAGAGCTAACTATGGCTACACCTTC.

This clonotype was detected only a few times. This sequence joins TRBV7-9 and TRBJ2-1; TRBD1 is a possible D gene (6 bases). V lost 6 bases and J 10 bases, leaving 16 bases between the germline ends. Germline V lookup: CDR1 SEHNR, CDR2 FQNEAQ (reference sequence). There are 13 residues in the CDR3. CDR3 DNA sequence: TGTGCCAGCAGGTTACAGGGATTCTTAGAGCAGTTCTTC. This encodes CASRLQGFLEQFF.

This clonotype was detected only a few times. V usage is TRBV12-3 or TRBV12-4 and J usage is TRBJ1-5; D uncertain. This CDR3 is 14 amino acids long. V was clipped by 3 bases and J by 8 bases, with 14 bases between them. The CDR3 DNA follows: TGTGCCAGCAGTTTCGGAGGTCCAGGAGAGCCCCAGCATTTT. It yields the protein CASSFGGPGEPQHF.

CDR3 residues: CASTKGGRTGITGELFF. In DNA form, the CDR3 reads TGTGCCAGCACCAAGGGGGGGCGGACAGGAATCACCGGGGAGCTGTTTTTT. V and J are TRBV6-1 and TRBJ2-2, with D tentatively TRBD1 or TRBD2 (7 bases each). The germline V gene has CDR1 MNHNS and CDR2 SASEGT. This CDR3 spans 17 amino acids. Trimming shortened V by 7 bases and J by 4 bases, and 22 bases separated the two germline ends.

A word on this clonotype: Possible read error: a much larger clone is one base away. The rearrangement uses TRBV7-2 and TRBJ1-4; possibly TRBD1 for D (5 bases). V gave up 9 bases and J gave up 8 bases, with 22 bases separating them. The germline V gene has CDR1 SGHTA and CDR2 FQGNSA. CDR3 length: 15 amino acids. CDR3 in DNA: TGTGCCAGGAGCATAAACCCGTGGGGGGGGGAAAAACTGTTTTTT. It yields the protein CARSINPWGGEKLFF. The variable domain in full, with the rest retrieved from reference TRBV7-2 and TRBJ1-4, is GAGVSQSPSNKVTEKGKDVELRCDPISGHTALYWYRQSLGQGLEFLIYFQGNSAPDKSGLPSDRFSAERTGGSVSTLTIQRTQQEDSAVYLCARSINPWGGEKLFFGSGTQLSVL.

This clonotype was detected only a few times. The CDR3: CASPTPGDGYTF. The CDR3 coding sequence is TGTGCCAGTCCGACTCCGGGAGATGGCTACACCTTC. The chain has TRBV7-2 and TRBJ1-2; D is undetermined. The CDR3 has 12 residues. The V end lost 9 bases, the J end lost 6 bases, and 14 bases lay between the germline ends. Looked up from germline, CDR1 is SGHTA and CDR2 is FQGNSA.

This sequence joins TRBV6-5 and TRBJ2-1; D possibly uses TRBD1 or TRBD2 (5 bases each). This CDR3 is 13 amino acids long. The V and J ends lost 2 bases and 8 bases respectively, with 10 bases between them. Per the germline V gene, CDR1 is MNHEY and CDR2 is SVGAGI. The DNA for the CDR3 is TGTGCCAGCAGTTACCAGCGAGGGGATGAGCAGTTCTTC. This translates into CASSYQRGDEQFF.

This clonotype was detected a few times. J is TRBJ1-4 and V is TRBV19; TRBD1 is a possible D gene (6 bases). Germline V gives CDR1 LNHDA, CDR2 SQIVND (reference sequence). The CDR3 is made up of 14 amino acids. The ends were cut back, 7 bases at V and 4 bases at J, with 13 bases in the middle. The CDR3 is CASNAGTRNEKLFF. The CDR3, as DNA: TGTGCCAGTAATGCGGGGACACGTAATGAAAAACTGTTTTTT.

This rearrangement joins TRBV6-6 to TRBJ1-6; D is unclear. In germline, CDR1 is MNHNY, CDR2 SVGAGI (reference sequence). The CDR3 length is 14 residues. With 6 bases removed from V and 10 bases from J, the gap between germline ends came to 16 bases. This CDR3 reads CASSLAQAGSPLHF. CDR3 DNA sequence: TGTGCCAGCAGCCTAGCGCAGGCGGGGTCACCCCTCCACTTT.

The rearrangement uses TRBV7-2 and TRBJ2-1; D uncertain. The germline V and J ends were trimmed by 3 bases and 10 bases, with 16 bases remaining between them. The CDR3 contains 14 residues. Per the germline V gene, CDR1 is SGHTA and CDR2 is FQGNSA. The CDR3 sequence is CASSFHTGLREQFF. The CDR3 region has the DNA TGTGCCAGCAGCTTCCACACTGGGCTACGAGAGCAGTTCTTC.

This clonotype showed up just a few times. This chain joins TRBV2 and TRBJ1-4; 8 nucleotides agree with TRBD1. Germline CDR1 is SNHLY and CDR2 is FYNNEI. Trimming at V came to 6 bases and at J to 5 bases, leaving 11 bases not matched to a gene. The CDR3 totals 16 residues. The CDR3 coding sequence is TGTGCCAGCAGAGTAAGGACAGGGAAATTGAATGAAAAACTGTTTTTT. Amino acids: CASRVRTGKLNEKLFF. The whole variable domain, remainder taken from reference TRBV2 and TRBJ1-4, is EPEVTQTPSHQVTQMGQEVILRCVPISNHLYFYWYRQILGQKVEFLVSFYNNEISEKSEIFDDQFSVERPDGSNFTLKIRSTKLEDSAMYFCASRVRTGKLNEKLFFGSGTQLSVL.

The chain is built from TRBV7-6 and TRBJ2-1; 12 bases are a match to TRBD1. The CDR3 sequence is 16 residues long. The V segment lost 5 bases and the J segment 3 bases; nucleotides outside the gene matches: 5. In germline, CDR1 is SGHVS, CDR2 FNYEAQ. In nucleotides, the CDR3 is TGTGCCAGCAGCGCCCGGGACAGGGGGCACTACAATGAGCAGTTCTTC. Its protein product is CASSARDRGHYNEQFF.

CDR3 amino acids: CASSIDLGADTQYF. The DNA of the CDR3 is TGTGCCAGTAGTATAGATCTGGGAGCAGATACGCAGTATTTT. The J gene is TRBJ2-3, the V gene TRBV19; D is possibly TRBD2 (5 bases). The length of the CDR3 is 14 residues. Germline CDR1 and CDR2: LNHDA and SQIVND (reference sequence). With 0 bases removed from V and 4 bases from J, the gap between germline ends came to 8 bases.

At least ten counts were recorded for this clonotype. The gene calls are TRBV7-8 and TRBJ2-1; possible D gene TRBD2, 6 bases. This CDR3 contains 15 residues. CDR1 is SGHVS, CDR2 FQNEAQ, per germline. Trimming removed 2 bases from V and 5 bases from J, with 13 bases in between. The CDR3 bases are TGTGCCAGCAGCTTACGTCGGGGGAAGAACAATGAGCAGTTCTTC. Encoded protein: CASSLRRGKNNEQFF.